This is a list of T cell receptor beta chains from one sample in a study of technical replicates of blood from a handful of donors. TCRdb's copy holds only in-frame clones and misses some; the assay was immunoSEQ multiplex PCR. This sample has 83,000 or so clones; 90% to 95% occur once, and the top ten carry around 0.25%. Sequenced sample: T cells isolated from PBMCs. The receptors were gathered from a human donor in good health. The CDR3 runs from the conserved cysteine through the conserved F or W. A D gene is named only where the DNA matches it firmly. The listing skips clone size in some rows; elsewhere it reads once, few, many or a size class.

d_call | j_call | v_call | clone_size | cdr3_aa | cdr3_nt
TRBD1 | TRBJ2-1 | TRBV5-1 | . | CASSVGQGGDEQFF | TGCGCCAGCAGCGTAGGACAGGGGGGGGATGAGCAGTTCTTC
. | TRBJ1-2 | TRBV30 | . | CAWSYRDVRYGYTF | TGTGCCTGGAGTTACAGGGATGTGCGCTATGGCTACACCTTC
. | TRBJ1-4 | TRBV5-1 | . | CASSLGTAAELFF | TGCGCCAGCAGCTTGGGTACGGCTGCGGAACTGTTTTTT
. | TRBJ2-1 | TRBV28 | once | CASRPSVNEQFF | TGTGCCAGCAGACCTAGCGTAAATGAGCAGTTCTTC
TRBD2 | TRBJ2-1 | TRBV6-4 | . | CASSDGGAYNEQFF | TGTGCCAGCAGTGACGGGGGGGCCTACAATGAGCAGTTCTTC
. | TRBJ1-6 | TRBV5-1 | . | CASRWEQANSPLHF | TGCGCCAGCAGATGGGAACAGGCTAATTCACCCCTCCACTTT
TRBD1 | TRBJ2-5 | TRBV10-3 | . | CAISEETRDRDQETQYF | TGTGCCATCAGTGAGGAGACTCGGGACAGGGATCAAGAGACCCAGTACTTC
TRBD1 | TRBJ2-7 | TRBV7-9 | few | CASSLSQGYYEQYF | TGTGCCAGCAGCTTATCACAGGGGTACTACGAGCAGTACTTC
. | TRBJ1-1 | TRBV7-9 | . | CASSLDLNTEAFF | TGTGCCAGCAGCTTAGACTTGAACACTGAAGCTTTCTTT
. | TRBJ1-1 | TRBV9 | . | CASSKTGRNMNTEAFF | TGTGCCAGCAGCAAAACAGGGAGAAATATGAACACTGAAGCTTTCTTT
TRBD2 | TRBJ2-1 | TRBV2 | . | CASRPGTRTFPEQFF | TGTGCCAGCAGACCCGGGACTAGAACGTTCCCTGAGCAGTTCTTC
TRBD1 | TRBJ2-7 | TRBV5-1 | . | CASSFTARDSSYEQYF | TGCGCCAGCAGCTTCACCGCCCGGGACAGCTCCTACGAGCAGTACTTC
. | TRBJ2-5 | TRBV28 | . | CASSYPLQLIRGAETQYF | TGTGCCAGCAGTTACCCTTTACAACTCATAAGGGGTGCAGAGACCCAGTACTTC
TRBD2 | TRBJ2-2 | TRBV28 | . | CASSRGGLAGGGNTGELFF | TGTGCCAGCAGTCGAGGGGGACTAGCGGGAGGTGGGAACACCGGGGAGCTGTTTTTT
. | TRBJ2-4 | TRBV2 | . | CASSEAAEQNIQYF | TGTGCCAGCAGTGAAGCGGCAGAACAAAACATTCAGTACTTC
. | TRBJ1-1 | TRBV29-1 | . | CSVGQPMNTEAFF | TGCAGCGTTGGACAGCCCATGAACACTGAAGCTTTCTTT
. | TRBJ2-3 | TRBV5-1 | once | CASSLAGGTDTQYF | TGCGCCAGCAGCTTGGCGGGGGGCACAGATACGCAGTATTTT
TRBD1 | TRBJ1-1 | TRBV29-1 | once | CSGETGETEAFF | TGCAGCGGCGAGACAGGGGAAACTGAAGCTTTCTTT
. | TRBJ2-2 | TRBV25-1 | . | CASLSPRGIIGELFF | TGTGCCAGCCTCTCTCCTCGGGGAATCATCGGGGAGCTGTTTTTT
. | TRBJ1-2 | TRBV18 | . | CASSPRQEANYGYTF | TGTGCCAGCTCACCGAGACAGGAAGCTAACTATGGCTACACCTTC
. | TRBJ2-2 | TRBV5-4 | . | CASSSLGHTGELFF | TGTGCCAGCAGCTCGTTGGGCCACACCGGGGAGCTGTTTTTT
. | TRBJ1-5 | TRBV6-6 | . | CASSSQGNQPQHF | TGTGCCAGCAGTTCTCAGGGGAATCAGCCCCAGCATTTT
. | TRBJ1-1 | TRBV19 | . | CASSLGVNTEAFF | TGTGCCAGTAGTCTAGGCGTGAACACTGAAGCTTTCTTT
. | TRBJ2-4 | TRBV5-8 | . | CASSFLGRRAKNIQYF | TGTGCCAGCAGCTTCTTGGGGCGCAGGGCCAAAAACATTCAGTACTTC
TRBD1 | TRBJ1-2 | TRBV4-2 | . | CASSHEAGTATSYGYTF | TGTGCCAGCAGCCACGAAGCCGGGACAGCTACGAGCTATGGCTACACCTTC
. | TRBJ1-3 | TRBV15 | . | CATSRDRGRGRGNTIYF | TGTGCCACCAGCAGAGATAGGGGCAGAGGTCGAGGAAACACCATATATTTT
TRBD2 | TRBJ2-5 | TRBV2 | once | CASSDWTSQETQYF | TGTGCCAGCAGTGATTGGACTAGTCAAGAGACCCAGTACTTC
TRBD1 | TRBJ1-2 | TRBV4-2 | . | CASSQLPGQGDYGYTF | TGTGCCAGCAGCCAATTACCGGGACAGGGAGACTATGGCTACACCTTC
. | TRBJ1-2 | TRBV28 | . | CASSPDRFHYGYTF | TGTGCCAGCAGTCCTGACAGGTTCCACTATGGCTACACCTTC
. | TRBJ1-1 | TRBV6-5 | . | CASSYRPGFSTEAFF | TGTGCCAGCAGTTACCGTCCGGGTTTTTCCACTGAAGCTTTCTTT
. | TRBJ1-5 | TRBV28 | . | CASSRRGGASNQPQHF | TGTGCCAGCAGCCGGAGGGGGGGGGCTAGCAATCAGCCCCAGCATTTT
TRBD1 | TRBJ1-4 | TRBV25-1 | . | CASSEYGDRALIEKLFF | TGTGCCAGCAGTGAATATGGCGACAGGGCTCTAATTGAAAAACTGTTTTTT
TRBD1 | TRBJ1-4 | TRBV29-1 | . | CSVGGPDRGLFTNEKLFF | TGCAGCGTTGGGGGACCGGACAGGGGGCTGTTTACTAATGAAAAACTGTTTTTT
. | TRBJ2-7 | TRBV7-6 | . | CASSLAGRGMGGYEQYF | TGTGCCAGCAGCTTAGCTGGAAGAGGGATGGGTGGATACGAGCAGTACTTC
. | TRBJ2-7 | TRBV10-2 | . | CASSEPGGEQYF | TGCGCCAGCAGTGAGCCCGGGGGCGAGCAGTACTTC